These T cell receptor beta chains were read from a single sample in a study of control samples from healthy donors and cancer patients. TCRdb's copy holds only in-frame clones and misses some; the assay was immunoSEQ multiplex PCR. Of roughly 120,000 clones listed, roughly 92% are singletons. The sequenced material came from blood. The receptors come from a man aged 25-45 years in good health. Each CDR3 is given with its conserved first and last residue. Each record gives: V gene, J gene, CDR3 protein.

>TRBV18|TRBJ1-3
CASSQRTPGDSGNTIYF
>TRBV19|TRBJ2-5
CASTYSDRAQETQYF
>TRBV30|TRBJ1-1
CAWSVVSPLDRGLSLSTEAFF
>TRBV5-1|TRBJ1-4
CASSLERGDEKLFF
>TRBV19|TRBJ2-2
CASRGNGWYTGELFF
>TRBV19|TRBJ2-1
CASSIDLLRGFDNEQFF
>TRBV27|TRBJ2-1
CASSLGARYEQFF
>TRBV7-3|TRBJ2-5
CASSRSGERTQYF
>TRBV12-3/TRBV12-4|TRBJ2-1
CASSLPGQAKQFF
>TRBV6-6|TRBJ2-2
CASSPQPPGLAGGNTGELFF
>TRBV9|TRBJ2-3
CASSRTGGTTDTQYF
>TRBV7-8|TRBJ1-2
CASSPNRVFVDTF
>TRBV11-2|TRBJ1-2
CASSLGQGNYGYTF
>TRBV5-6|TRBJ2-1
CASSPRTSGYNEQFF
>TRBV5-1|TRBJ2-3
CASRPGPSTDTQYF
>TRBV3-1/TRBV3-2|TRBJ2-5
CASSQLTSGEETQYF
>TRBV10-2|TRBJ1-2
CASSIHGNYGYTF
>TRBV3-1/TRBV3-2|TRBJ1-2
CASTPRGQGTYGYTF
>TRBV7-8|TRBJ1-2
CASSLVGTGAGSGGYTF
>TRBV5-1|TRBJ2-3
CASRFGAADTQYF
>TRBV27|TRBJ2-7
CASSPSIGQAAPYEQYF
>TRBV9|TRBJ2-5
CASSRTTDRGRETQYF
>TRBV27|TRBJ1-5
CASSLERGQPQHF
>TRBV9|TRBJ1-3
CASSIGNTIYF
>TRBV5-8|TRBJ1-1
CASSAVTGGNTEAFF
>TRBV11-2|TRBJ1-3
CASSNSYWADSGNTIYF
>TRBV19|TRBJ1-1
CASSSGLRTEAFF
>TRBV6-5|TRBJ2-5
CASTGVGETQYF